This TCR beta chain was sequenced for a study of cytomegalovirus exposure and HLA in healthy donors. Of note for this clone: Its antigen is unidentified.

Healthy bone marrow donors supplied every sample. CDR3 length equals 16 residues. CDR1 is SGDLS and CDR2 is YYNGEE in the germline V gene. V was clipped by 3 bases and J by 0 bases, with 15 bases between them. Study outcomes and limitations: Roughly uniform depth of sequencing across donors was assumed in presence/absence analyses. Rare sequences made up most TCRs, while some public TCRs were found in many donors.

Primers: 60 Vbeta forward and 13 Jbeta reverse. Authors' processing steps: In a later analysis, some 11 million of about 80 million unique beta chains occurred in at least two donors. Repertoires were generated with immunoSEQ multiplex PCR, while TCRdb's copy carries only in-frame clones and drops some. That table gives V, J and clone size, and the DNA gave D and trimming. The table lists some 130,000 clones, about 74% of them singletons. The clonotype comes from a man aged 35 to 55 in good health and CMV-seronegative. Sequenced: PBMCs. The chain carries TRBV9 and TRBJ1-1; the D is unclear. CDR3 DNA sequence: TGTGCCAGCAGCGGCGGGGAGGGATTCATGAACACTGAAGCTTTCTTT. Translating gives CASSGGEGFMNTEAFF.